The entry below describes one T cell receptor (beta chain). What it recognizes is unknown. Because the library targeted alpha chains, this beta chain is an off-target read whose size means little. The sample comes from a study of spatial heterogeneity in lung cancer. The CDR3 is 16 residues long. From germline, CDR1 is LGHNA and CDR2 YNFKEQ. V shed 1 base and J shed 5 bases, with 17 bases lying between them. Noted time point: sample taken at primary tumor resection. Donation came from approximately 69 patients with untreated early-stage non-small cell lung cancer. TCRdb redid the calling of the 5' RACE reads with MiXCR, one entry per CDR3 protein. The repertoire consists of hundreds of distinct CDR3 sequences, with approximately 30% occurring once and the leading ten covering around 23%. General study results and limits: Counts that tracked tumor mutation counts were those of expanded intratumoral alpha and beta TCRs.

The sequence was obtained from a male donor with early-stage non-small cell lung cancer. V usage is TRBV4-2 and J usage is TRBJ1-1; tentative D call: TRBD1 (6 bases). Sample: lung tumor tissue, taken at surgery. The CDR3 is CASSQVHSGGETEAFF. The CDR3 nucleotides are TGTGCCAGCAGCCAAGTGCACTCCGGGGGCGAGACTGAAGCTTTCTTT.